This TCR beta chain was documented in a study of blood T cell repertoires in COVID-19. On the study more broadly: From T cells, B-cell-depleted T cells, or PBMCs came the material, which was cDNA or gDNA.

Trimming left V 1 base short and J 1 base short, with 7 bases between. The CDR3 consists of 14 residues. Germline CDR1 MNHEY, CDR2 SVGAGI. The authors' processing: Reference gene primer amplification yielded estimated nucleated cell counts. The repertoire was sequenced with immunoSEQ multiplex PCR; TCRdb's copy has only in-frame clones and lacks some. V, J and clone size derive from that table, while D and trimming were established from the DNA sequence. The data contain around 250,000 clones, roughly 83% of them singletons. The V and J genes are TRBV6-5 and TRBJ1-1; D is uncertain. The material sequenced was peripheral blood. This TCR was sampled from a woman aged 80 or over with COVID-19, enrolled during active disease. DNA of the CDR3: TGTGCCAGCAGTTACTATGCGGGGAACACTGAAGCTTTCTTT. Its protein product is CASSYYAGNTEAFF.